This TCR beta chain was obtained from a study of tissue T cells after allogeneic stem cell transplantation. Study results and limitations: TCR repertoires tracked anatomic similarity, regardless of disease or transplant status. This small cohort was clinically heterogeneous, and sampling depth was a limitation. In patients and mice, blood and spleen missed much of tissue repertoire.

Repertoires were generated with immunoSEQ multiplex PCR, while TCRdb's copy carries only in-frame clones and drops some. The data show 8,500 to 10,000 clones, 36% seen once. This clone was detected a few times. Its target is unknown. Any gene name here is a mouse gene name. The read finishes 1 residue shy of the CDR3 end, and the germline J gene is used to complete it. Germline trimming cut 4 bases from V and 7 bases from J; bases unmatched to any gene: 4. CDR3 length: 14 amino acids. Germline V gene data show CDR1 as KGHPV and CDR2 as FQNQEV (reference sequence). The time point is: mouse harvest day 14 after allogeneic transplant. The graft held 10^6 splenic CD5+ T cells and 10^7 T-cell-depleted bone marrow cells.

The TCR sequence derives from a female BALB/c mouse given C57BL/6 T cells with graft-versus-host disease after an allogeneic hematopoietic cell transplant. Sequenced sample: skin. V is TRBV26 and J is TRBJ1-6, with 7 bases that match TRBD1. TRBJ1-6 is annotated as an ORF whose role is uncertain. The CDR3 bases that were read are TGTGCCAGCAGTCCTCAACAGGGGAATTCGCCCCTCTAC. Residues: CASSPQQGNSPLY. The whole CDR3 protein reads CASSPQQGNSPLYF.